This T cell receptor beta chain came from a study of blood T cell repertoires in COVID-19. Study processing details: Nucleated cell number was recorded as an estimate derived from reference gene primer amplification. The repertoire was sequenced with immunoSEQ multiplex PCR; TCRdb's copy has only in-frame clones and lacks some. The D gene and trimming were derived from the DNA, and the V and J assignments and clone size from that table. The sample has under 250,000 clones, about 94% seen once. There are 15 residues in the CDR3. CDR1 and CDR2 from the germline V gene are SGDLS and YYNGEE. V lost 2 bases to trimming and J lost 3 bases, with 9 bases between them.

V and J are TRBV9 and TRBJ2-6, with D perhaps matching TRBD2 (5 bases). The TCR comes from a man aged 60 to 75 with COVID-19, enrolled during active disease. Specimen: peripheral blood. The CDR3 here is CASSVWESGANVLTF. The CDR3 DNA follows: TGTGCCAGCAGCGTGTGGGAGAGTGGGGCCAACGTCCTGACTTTC.